This paragraph covers one T cell receptor beta chain sequence. Which antigen it targets is not known. Per-base quality was not reported, and no clone a single base away is much larger than it. The cohort was made up of approximately 670 healthy bone marrow donors. Cohort members were all nominally healthy when sampled, although unrecorded immune exposures were likely present. The donor tested CMV seronegative, placing the donor among the 352 seronegative members of the cohort. A peripheral blood sample was collected from each donor, and TCR beta sequencing was performed on peripheral blood mononuclear cells. The Qiagen DNeasy Blood Extraction Kit was used to extract genomic DNA from the blood cell samples. For CDR1 and CDR2, the germline V gene lists MDHEN and SYDVKM. V lost 6 bases and J lost 1 base, and the count of bases not matched to a germline gene is 9. There are 16 amino acids in the CDR3, from cysteine to phenylalanine inclusive. The sequence is cut down to CDR3 DNA, 48 bases in frame from base 1.

The data were taken from a study of cytomegalovirus exposure and HLA in healthy donors (dated by TCRdb to the late 2010s). Notes on the research overall: In an earlier analysis of some 610 of the donors, less than 350 Gb of sequence data and 90 million to 120 million unique TCR beta sequences from about 179 million T cells were reported. The study profiled the T cell repertoires of more than 500 subjects by immunosequencing and related them to cytomegalovirus serostatus. Typing coverage varied by locus: roughly 620-640 donors for A, B, C, DRB1 and DQB1; under 550 for DQA1; over 600 for DPA1; approximately 470 for DPB1. Donor age, sex, ethnicity and CMV serostatus were collected together with the repertoire data. A few DR-DQ haplotypes were treated as single units for association and clustering because of strong linkage in the cohort. Besides the first cohort of some 670 subjects, a separate validation cohort made up of some 110 different subjects was used. To predict cytomegalovirus infection status, the study brought together high-throughput TCR immunosequencing, statistical association of individual TCRs with disease status, and machine learning. Among around 400 genotyped donors of the cohort, an average of about 220,000 unique TCR beta nucleotide sequences was sequenced per donor, of which approximately 18% were non-productive. A later genetic analysis took genome-wide SNP genotypes for about 65% of the 666 donors and used that subset as a discovery cohort. To decide whether each TCR beta V gene segment behaved as functional or pseudogenic, an earlier analysis of some 600 of the donors relied on high-throughput TCR beta sequencing. Among the roughly 390 genotyped donors, roughly 80% belonged to the genetic ancestry cluster associated with self-reported Caucasian donors. Both class I and class II loci were covered by HLA typing, at four-digit resolution. An early release that covered 500 to 800 HLA-typed donors contained about 300 gigabases of sequencing data and 85 million to 100 million unique TCR sequences. In a later analysis, previously published TCR beta repertoires from hundreds of donors were re-analyzed and high-resolution HLA genotyping was added so that TCR occurrence patterns could be studied. The study aimed to test whether signatures of past pathogen exposure could be identified by cataloging public T cell receptors. In the later analysis, no new phenotypic data were used to find candidate immune exposures; instead, reliance was placed on TCR beta sequences and their occurrence across donors. All discovery cohort repertoires had been generated on a single sequencing platform.

Study-wide findings and limitations: In vitro tests confirmed that three of the cytomegalovirus-associated TCR beta chains recognize cytomegalovirus antigens. Most CMV-associated TCR beta chains appeared to be HLA-restricted in a later analysis, and the HLA associations seemed to be driven largely by CMV exposure. The sequencing pipeline was judged likely to have produced a cluster of highly shared sequence variants as a technical artifact. The authors suggested that the approach could potentially be generalized to other disease states and immunological phenotypes. In an earlier analysis of approximately 600 of the donors, most TCR beta V segments were observed in productive rearrangements about 90% or about 30% of the time, broadly matching IMGT annotations. Assigning TCR associations to individual alleles was difficult when HLA alleles, especially DR and DQ, strongly co-occurred. Several of the top co-occurrence clusters appeared to be linked to parvovirus B19, influenza, CMV and Epstein-Barr virus, according to a later analysis. Because some donors lacked HLA typing at each locus, the association tests relied only on the typed subset. A further reported finding was that TCR beta sequences accurately predicted the HLA-A and HLA-B alleles for most subjects in the first cohort. According to a later analysis, TCR association rates differed among HLA loci, with DRB1 alleles showing the most associated TCRs and HLA-C alleles showing the fewest. In both the original and validation cohorts, the classifier was reported to diagnose cytomegalovirus status with high specificity and sensitivity. In this cohort, only TCR beta chains were sequenced, and detectable features were limited by the absence of alpha or paired-chain data. Because the 87-base-pair reads could not distinguish some IMGT-functional V segments, including TRBV6-2 and TRBV6-3, those segments were excluded. Presence/absence analyses assumed roughly uniform sequencing depth across donors, an assumption that may not hold. The study listed 150 to 200 TCR beta chains as associated with cytomegalovirus. The only immune exposure information available for the cohort was CMV serostatus. At a false discovery rate of 0.05, a later analysis linked around 17,000 TCR beta sequences to specific HLA alleles. Correlated functional status among segregating V segments might reflect linkage disequilibrium, but an unknown experimental factor could not be ruled out. An association between a missense DCLRE1C variant and V-gene and J-gene trimming of TCR beta chains was found in a later genetic analysis and replicated in an independent cohort. Most TCR sequences were observed very rarely across donors, whereas some public TCRs were present in many individuals. A later genetic analysis reported fewer N-insertions in productive TCRs among donors in an Asian-associated ancestry cluster than the roughly 620-donor mean. Compared with equally common non-associated chains, HLA-associated TCR beta chains in a later analysis were more clonally expanded and had lower generation probabilities. Because counts were too low, approximately 15 rarely observed V segments, including chromosome 9 orphons, were excluded from the earlier analysis of 587 of the donors.

The library relied on the immunoSEQ multiplex PCR assay. For the multiplex PCR, a mixture combining 60 forward primers for TCR Vbeta segments and 13 reverse primers for TCR Jbeta segments was used. A multiplex PCR assay on genomic DNA amplified the CDR3 region of rearranged TCR beta genes. The amplified TCR beta libraries were sequenced on the Illumina HiSeq System as 87-base-pair reads. In the original analysis: A later analysis tallied 75 million to 85 million unique TCR beta chains across the 600 to 700 repertoires, and around 12 million of those chains were shared by two or more donors. To remove PCR and sequencing errors, raw reads were error-corrected and collapsed into unique sequences using a nearest-neighbor algorithm that merged closely related sequences. Alignment of CDR3 sequences to IMGT reference sequences was used to assign V, D and J gene segments. For a sequence to be retained, a match of at least six nucleotides to both a V gene segment and a J gene segment was required. A rearrangement counted as productive if the CDR3 had no stop codons and remained in frame with V and J, and every other rearrangement counted as non-productive. Following IMGT convention, CDR3 was defined as the stretch from the second conserved V-encoded cysteine to the conserved J-encoded phenylalanine. The earlier analysis of about 560 of the donors excluded any sequence lacking an unambiguous match to a single V gene segment. In an earlier analysis of several hundred of the donors, V segments were called functional above 56.7% productive rearrangements and were called segregating when the between-donor standard deviation exceeded 5%. A statistical classification framework was developed to diagnose cytomegalovirus status using the catalog of TCR beta chain sequences. V and J gene assignment, in a later analysis, came from comparing TCR nucleotide sequences with IMGT/GENE-DB human TR gene sequences. Using the TCRdist pipeline, a later analysis assigned CDR3 sequences along with most-parsimonious VDJ recombination scenarios. In a later analysis, each TCR beta chain was defined by its CDR3 amino acid sequence together with its V-gene family, and reads without a unique V-gene family were excluded. A later analysis removed 550 to 700 highly shared, low-generation-probability nucleotide sequences to deal with suspected cross-contamination and a sequencing artifact. A later analysis calculated a clonal expansion index for each public chain from normalized within-repertoire ranks of inferred template counts. A later analysis computed generation probabilities with a VDJ recombination model fitted to out-of-frame rearrangements, and checked the results against IGoR. In a later analysis, hypergeometric tests were used to score TCR-TCR, TCR-HLA and TCR-CMV co-occurrence, with a repertoire-size bias correction applied to TCR pairs. False discovery rates were estimated in a later analysis by permuting HLA or CMV assignments 20 times. A later analysis grouped co-occurring TCRs with DBSCAN, adding TCRdist sequence similarity when clustering within HLA-allele-positive subsets. Repertoires with fewer than 30,000 or more than 120,000 public chains, plus five repertoires with anomalous nucleotide sharing, were excluded from co-occurrence clustering. What TCRdb holds here is the immuneACCESS table cut down to in-frame rearrangements. Part of the clones is not present; checked against another copy, under half of the missing clones reflect an unresolved V gene, and the others are unexplained. The DNA gave D and trimming, while V, J and clone size come from that table. This sample is represented by 150,000 to 180,000 clones; roughly 70% of them were singletons. The ten largest make up approximately 2.3% of the sample.

The sample consisted of PBMCs. The receptor was derived from a man aged 30 to 39 in good health and CMV-seronegative. Recombination linked TRBV28 to TRBJ1-3, and 7 junction bases match TRBD1. The base sequence is TGTGCCAGCAGATCGGTAACAGGGGAATCTGGAAACACCATATATTTT. Protein translation: CASRSVTGESGNTIYF.